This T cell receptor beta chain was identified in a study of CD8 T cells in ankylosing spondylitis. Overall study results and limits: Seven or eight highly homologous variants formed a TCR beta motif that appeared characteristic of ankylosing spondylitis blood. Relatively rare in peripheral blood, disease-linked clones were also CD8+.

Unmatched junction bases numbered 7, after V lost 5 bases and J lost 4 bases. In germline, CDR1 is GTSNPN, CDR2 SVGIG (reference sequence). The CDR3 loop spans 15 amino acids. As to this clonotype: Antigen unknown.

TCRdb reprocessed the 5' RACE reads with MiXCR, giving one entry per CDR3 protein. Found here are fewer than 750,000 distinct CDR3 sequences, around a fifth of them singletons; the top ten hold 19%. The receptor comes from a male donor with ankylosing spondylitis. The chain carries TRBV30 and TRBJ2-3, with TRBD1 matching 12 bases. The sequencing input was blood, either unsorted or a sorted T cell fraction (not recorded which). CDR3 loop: CAWEGGTGGADTQYF. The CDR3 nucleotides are TGTGCCTGGGAGGGGGGGACAGGGGGCGCAGATACGCAGTATTTT.